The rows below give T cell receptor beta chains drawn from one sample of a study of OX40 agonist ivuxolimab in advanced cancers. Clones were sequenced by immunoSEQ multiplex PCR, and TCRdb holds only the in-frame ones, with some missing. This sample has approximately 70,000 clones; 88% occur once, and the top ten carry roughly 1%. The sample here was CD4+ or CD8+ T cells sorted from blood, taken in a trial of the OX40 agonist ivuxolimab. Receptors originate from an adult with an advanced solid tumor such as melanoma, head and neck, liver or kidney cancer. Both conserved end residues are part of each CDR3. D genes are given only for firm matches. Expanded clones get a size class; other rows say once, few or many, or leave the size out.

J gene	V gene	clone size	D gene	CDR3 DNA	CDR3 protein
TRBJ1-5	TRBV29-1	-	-	TGCAGCGTTCCGGCGAGGCACGACGGTAATCAGCCCCAGCATTTT	CSVPARHDGNQPQHF
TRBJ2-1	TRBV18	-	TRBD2	TGTGCCAGCTCACCTTCGACTAGCGGTAACAATGAGCAGTTCTTC	CASSPSTSGNNEQFF
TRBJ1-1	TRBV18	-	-	TGTGCCAGCTCACCACCGGGAGGTGAAGCTTTCTTT	CASSPPGGEAFF
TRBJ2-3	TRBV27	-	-	TGTGCCAGCAGTTTAAGAATCACAGATACGCAGTATTTT	CASSLRITDTQYF
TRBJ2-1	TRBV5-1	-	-	TGCGCCAGCAGGCGACAGGACACCTACTCCTACAATGAGCAGTTCTTC	CASRRQDTYSYNEQFF
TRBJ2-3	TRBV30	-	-	TGTGCCTGGAGTGATTACAGTGATACGCAGTATTTT	CAWSDYSDTQYF
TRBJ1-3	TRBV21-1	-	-	TGTGCCAGCAGCAAAGGGAAAGGGGACAGGGGGCGAAGAAACACCATATATTTT	CASSKGKGDRGRRNTIYF
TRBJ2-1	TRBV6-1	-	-	TGTGCCAGCAGTGAAGCTCCAAATGAGCAGTTCTTC	CASSEAPNEQFF
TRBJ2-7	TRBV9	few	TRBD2	TGTGCCAGCAGCCCTTACGGGACTAGCGGGTCCTACGAGCAGTACTTC	CASSPYGTSGSYEQYF
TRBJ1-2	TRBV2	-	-	TGTGCCAGCGAAGGAGGGGGGAACAGGGCTTTCTATGGCTACACCTTC	CASEGGGNRAFYGYTF
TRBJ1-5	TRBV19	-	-	TGTGCCACATCGGACCGAAAGAAGGGGTATAGCAATCAGCCCCAGCATTTT	CATSDRKKGYSNQPQHF
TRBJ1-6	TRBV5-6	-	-	TGTGCCAGCAGCTTCGGGTATAATTCACCCCTCCACTTT	CASSFGYNSPLHF
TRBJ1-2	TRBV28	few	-	TGTGCCAGCAGGGGAGGGGGTAGTGGCTATGGCTACACCTTC	CASRGGGSGYGYTF